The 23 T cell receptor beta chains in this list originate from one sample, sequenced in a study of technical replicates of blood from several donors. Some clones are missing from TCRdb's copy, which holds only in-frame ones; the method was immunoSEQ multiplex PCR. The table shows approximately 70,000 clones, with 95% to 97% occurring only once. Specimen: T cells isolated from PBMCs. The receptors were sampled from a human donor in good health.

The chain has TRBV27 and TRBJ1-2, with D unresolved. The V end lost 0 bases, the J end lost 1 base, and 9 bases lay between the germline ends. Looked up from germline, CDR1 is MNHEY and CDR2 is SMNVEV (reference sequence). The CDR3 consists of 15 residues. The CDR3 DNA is TGTGCCAGCAGTTTATCTCGGGAGGGTAACTATGGCTACACCTTC. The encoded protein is CASSLSREGNYGYTF.

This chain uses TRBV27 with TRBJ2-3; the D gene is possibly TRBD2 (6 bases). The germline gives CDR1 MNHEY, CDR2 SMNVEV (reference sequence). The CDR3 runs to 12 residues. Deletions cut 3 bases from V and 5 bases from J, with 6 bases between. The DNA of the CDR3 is TGTGCCAGCAGTTTCGGGGGAGATACGCAGTATTTT. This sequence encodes CASSFGGDTQYF.

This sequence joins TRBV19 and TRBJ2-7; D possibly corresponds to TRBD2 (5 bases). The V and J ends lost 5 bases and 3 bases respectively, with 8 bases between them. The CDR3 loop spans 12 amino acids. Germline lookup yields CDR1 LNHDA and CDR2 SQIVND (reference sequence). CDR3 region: CASSVGIYEQYF. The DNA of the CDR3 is TGTGCCAGTAGTGTCGGGATCTACGAGCAGTACTTC.

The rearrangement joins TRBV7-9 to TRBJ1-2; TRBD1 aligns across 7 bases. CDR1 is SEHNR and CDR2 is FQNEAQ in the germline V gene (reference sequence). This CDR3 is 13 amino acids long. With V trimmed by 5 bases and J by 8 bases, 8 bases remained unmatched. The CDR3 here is CASSTPGQLGYTF. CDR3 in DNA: TGTGCCAGCAGCACACCGGGACAGCTGGGCTACACCTTC.

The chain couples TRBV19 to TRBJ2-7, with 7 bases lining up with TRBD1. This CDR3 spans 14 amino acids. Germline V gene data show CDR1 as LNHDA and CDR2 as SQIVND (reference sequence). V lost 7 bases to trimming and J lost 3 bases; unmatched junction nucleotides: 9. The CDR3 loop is CASKRMTGHYEQYF. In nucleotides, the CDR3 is TGTGCCAGTAAAAGGATGACAGGGCACTACGAGCAGTACTTC.

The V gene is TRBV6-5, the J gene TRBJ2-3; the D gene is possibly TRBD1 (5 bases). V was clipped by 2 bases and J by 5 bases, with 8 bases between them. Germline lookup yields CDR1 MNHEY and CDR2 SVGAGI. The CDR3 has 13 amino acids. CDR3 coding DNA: TGTGCCAGCAGTTACGGCCAGGGAGATACGCAGTATTTT. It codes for CASSYGQGDTQYF.

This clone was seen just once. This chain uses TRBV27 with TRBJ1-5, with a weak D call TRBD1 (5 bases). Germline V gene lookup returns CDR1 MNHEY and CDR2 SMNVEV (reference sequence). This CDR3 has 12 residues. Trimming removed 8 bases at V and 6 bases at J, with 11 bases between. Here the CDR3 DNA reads TGTGCCAGCCAGGGAGGCGGTCAGCCCCAGCATTTT. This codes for CASQGGGQPQHF.

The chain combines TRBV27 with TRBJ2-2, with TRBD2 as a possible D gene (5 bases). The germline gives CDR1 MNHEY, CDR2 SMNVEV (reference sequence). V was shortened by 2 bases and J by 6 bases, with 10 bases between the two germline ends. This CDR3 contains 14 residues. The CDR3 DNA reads TGTGCCAGCAGTTTACCTAGCTTGTCCGGGGAGCTGTTTTTT. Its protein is CASSLPSLSGELFF.

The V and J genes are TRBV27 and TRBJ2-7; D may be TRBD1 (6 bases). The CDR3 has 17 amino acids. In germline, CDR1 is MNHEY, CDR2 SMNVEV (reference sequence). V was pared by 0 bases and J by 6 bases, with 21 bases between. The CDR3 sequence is CASSLSITGTRSGEQYF. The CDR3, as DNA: TGTGCCAGCAGTTTATCGATTACAGGGACAAGAAGTGGCGAGCAGTACTTC.

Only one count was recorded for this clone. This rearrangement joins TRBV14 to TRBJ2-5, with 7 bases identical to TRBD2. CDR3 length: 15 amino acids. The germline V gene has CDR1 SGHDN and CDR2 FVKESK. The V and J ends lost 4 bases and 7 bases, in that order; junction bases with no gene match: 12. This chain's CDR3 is CASSRAGLSRGTQYF. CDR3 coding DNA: TGTGCCAGCAGCCGCGCGGGACTATCAAGAGGGACCCAGTACTTC.

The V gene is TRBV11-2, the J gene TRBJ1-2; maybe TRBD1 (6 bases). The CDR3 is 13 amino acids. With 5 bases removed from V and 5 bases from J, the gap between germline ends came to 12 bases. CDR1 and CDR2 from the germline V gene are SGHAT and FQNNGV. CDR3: CASSPLTGYGYTF. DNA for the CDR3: TGTGCCAGCAGCCCCCTCACAGGGTATGGCTACACCTTC.

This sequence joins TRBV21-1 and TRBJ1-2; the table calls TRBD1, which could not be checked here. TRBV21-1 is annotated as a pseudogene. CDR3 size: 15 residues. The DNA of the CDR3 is TGTGCCAGCAGCAAATTGCGGACAGGGGGCAATGGCTACACCTTC. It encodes CASSKLRTGGNGYTF.

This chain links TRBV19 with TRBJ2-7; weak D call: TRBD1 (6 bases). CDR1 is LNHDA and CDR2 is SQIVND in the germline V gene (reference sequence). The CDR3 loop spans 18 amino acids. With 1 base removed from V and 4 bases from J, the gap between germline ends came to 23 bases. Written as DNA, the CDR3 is TGTGCCAGTAGTATAGCCCTGGACAGCCCCCTGGGAGCTTACGAGCAGTACTTC. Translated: CASSIALDSPLGAYEQYF.

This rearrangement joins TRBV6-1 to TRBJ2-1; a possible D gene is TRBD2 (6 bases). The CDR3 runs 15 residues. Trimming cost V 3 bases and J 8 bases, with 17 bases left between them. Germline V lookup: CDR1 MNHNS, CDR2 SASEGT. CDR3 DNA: TGTGCCAGCAGTGATAGCGTAGCGGTGGGCGATGAGCAGTTCTTC. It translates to CASSDSVAVGDEQFF.

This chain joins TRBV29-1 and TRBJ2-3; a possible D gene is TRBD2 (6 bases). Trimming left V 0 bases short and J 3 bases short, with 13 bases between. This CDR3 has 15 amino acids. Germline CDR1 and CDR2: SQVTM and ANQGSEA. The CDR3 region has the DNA TGCAGCGTTGAAGATCCGGGGGACTGGACAGATACGCAGTATTTT. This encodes CSVEDPGDWTDTQYF.

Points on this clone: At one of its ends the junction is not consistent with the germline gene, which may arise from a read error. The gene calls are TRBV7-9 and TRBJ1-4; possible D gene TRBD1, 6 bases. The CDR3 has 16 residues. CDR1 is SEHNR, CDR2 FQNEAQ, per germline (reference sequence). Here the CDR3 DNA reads TGTGCCAGCAGCTTAGCGCGGGGGGACACTAAAGAAAAACTGTTTTTT. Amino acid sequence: CASSLARGDTKEKLFF. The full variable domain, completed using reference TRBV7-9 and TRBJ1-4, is DTGVSQNPRHKITKRGQNVTFRCDPISEHNRLYWYRQTLGQGPEFLTYFQNEAQLEKSRLLSDRFSAERPKGSFSTLEIQRTEQGDSAMYLCASSLARGDTKEKLFFGSGTQLSVL.

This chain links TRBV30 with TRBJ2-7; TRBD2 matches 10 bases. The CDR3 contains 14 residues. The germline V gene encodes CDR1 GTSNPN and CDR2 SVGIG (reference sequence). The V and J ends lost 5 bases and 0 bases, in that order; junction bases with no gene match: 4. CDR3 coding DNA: TGTGCCTGGGAAACTAGCGGGATCTCCTACGAGCAGTACTTC. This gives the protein CAWETSGISYEQYF. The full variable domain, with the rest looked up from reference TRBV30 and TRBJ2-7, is SQTIHQWPATLVQPVGSPLSLECTVEGTSNPNLYWYRQAAGRGLQLLFYSVGIGQISSEVPQNLSASRPQDRQFILSSKKLLLSDSGFYLCAWETSGISYEQYFGPGTRLTVT.

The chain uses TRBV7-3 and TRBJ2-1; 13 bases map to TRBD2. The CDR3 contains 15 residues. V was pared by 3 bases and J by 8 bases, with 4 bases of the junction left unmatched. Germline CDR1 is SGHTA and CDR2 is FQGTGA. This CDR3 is CASSLGTSGVDEQFF. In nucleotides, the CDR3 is TGTGCCAGCAGCTTGGGGACTAGCGGGGTCGATGAGCAGTTCTTC.

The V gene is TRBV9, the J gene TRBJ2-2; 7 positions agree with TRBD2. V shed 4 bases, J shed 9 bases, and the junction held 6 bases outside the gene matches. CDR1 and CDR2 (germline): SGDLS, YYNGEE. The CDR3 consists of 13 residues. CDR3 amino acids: CASSPREGRELFF. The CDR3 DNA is TGTGCCAGCAGCCCAAGGGAGGGGCGGGAGCTGTTTTTT.

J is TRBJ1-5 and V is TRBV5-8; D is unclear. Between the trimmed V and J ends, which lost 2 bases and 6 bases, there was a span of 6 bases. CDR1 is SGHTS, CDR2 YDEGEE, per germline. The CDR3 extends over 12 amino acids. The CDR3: CASSLRSQPQHF. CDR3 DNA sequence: TGTGCCAGCAGCTTACGGAGTCAGCCCCAGCATTTT.

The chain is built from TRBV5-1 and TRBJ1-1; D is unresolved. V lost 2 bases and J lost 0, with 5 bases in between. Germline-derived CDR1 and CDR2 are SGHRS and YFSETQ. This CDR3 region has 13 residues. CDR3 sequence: CASSLNMNTEAFF. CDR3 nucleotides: TGCGCCAGCAGCTTAAACATGAACACTGAAGCTTTCTTT. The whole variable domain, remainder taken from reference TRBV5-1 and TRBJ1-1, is KAGVTQTPRYLIKTRGQQVTLSCSPISGHRSVSWYQQTPGQGLQFLFEYFSETQRNKGNFPGRFSGRQFSNSRSEMNVSTLELGDSALYLCASSLNMNTEAFFGQGTRLTVV.

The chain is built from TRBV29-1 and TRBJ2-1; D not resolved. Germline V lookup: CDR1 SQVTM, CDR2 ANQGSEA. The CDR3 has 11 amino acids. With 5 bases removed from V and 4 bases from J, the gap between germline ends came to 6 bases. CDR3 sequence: CSVPRYNEQFF. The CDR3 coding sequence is TGCAGCGTTCCGCGGTACAATGAGCAGTTCTTC.

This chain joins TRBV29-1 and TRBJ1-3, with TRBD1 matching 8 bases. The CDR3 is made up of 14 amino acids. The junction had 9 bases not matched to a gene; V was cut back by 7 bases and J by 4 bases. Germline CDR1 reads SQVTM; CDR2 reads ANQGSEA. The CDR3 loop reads CSAEDRANGNTIYF. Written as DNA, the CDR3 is TGCAGCGCTGAGGACAGGGCGAACGGAAACACCATATATTTT.